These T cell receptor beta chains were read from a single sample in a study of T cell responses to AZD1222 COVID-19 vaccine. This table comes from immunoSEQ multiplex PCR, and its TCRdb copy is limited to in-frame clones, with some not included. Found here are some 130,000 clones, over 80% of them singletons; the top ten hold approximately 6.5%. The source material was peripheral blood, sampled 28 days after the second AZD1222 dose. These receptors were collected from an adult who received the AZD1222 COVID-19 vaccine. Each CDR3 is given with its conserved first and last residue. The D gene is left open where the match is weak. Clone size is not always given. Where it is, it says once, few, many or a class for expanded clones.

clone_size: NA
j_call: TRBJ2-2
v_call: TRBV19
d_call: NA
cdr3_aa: CASGLNRGGGSGELFF
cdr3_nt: TGTGCCAGTGGCCTAAACCGTGGTGGGGGGTCCGGGGAGCTGTTTTTT

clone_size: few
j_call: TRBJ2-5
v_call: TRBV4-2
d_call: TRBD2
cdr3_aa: CASSQAVRLAGGQETQYF
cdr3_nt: TGTGCCAGCAGCCAAGCAGTTAGGTTGGCGGGGGGGCAAGAGACCCAGTACTTC

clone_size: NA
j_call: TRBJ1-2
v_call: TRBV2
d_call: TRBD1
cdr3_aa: CASYSLQGARVYGYTF
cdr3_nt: TGTGCCAGCTACAGCCTACAGGGGGCGCGGGTCTATGGCTACACCTTC

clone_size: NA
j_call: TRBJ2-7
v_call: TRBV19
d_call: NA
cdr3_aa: CASSIGQGPFYEQYF
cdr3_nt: TGTGCCAGTAGTATAGGGCAGGGCCCCTTCTACGAGCAGTACTTC

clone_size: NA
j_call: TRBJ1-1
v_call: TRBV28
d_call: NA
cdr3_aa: CASSLSRVEAFF
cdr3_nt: TGTGCCAGCAGTTTAAGTAGGGTTGAAGCTTTCTTT

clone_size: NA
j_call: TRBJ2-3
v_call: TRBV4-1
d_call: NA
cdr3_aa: CASSQDGTRATDTQYF
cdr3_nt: TGCGCCAGCAGCCAAGATGGGACTCGGGCGACAGATACGCAGTATTTT

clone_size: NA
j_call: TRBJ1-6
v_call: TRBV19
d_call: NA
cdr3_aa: CASSIRVAQDRGNSPLHF
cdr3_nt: TGTGCCAGTAGTATTAGAGTGGCGCAGGACCGGGGTAATTCACCCCTCCACTTT

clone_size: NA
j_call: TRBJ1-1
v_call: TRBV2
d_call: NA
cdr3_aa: CASSVGTGGEAFF
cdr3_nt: TGTGCCAGCAGTGTTGGTACCGGGGGCGAGGCTTTCTTT

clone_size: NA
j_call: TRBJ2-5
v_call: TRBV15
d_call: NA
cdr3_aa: CATSGYLEIETQYF
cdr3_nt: TGTGCCACCAGCGGATACCTGGAGATTGAGACCCAGTACTTC

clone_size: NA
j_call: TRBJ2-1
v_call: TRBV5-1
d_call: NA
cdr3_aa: CASGDGATYNEQFF
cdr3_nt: TGCGCCAGCGGGGACGGGGCCACCTACAATGAGCAGTTCTTC

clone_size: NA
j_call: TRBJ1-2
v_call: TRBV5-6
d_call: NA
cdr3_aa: CASSLGTVYGYTF
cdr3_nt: TGTGCCAGCAGCTTGGGGACAGTCTATGGCTACACCTTC